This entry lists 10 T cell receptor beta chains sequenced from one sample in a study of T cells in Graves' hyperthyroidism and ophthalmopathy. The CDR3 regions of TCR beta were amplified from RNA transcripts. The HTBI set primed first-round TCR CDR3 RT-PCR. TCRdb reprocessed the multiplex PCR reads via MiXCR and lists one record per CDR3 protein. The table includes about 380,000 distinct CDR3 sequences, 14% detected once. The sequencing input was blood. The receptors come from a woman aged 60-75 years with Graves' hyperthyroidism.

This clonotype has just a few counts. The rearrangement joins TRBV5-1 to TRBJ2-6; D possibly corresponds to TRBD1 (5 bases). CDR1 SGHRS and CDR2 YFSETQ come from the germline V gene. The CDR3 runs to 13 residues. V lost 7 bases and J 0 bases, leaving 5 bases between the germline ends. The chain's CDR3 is CASGHSGANVLTF. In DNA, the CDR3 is TGCGCCAGCGGACACTCTGGGGCCAACGTCCTGACTTTC.

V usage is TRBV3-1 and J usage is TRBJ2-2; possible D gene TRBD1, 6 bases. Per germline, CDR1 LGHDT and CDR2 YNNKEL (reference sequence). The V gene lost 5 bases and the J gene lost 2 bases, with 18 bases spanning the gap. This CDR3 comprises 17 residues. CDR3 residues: CASSVYSGTQNTGELFF. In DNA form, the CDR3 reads TGTGCCAGCAGCGTGTACTCCGGGACACAAAACACCGGGGAGCTGTTTTTT.

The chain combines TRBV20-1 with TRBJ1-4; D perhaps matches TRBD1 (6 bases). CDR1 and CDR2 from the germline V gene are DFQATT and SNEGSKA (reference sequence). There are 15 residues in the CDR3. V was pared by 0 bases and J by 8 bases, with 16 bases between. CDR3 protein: CSARDFNRVGEKLFF. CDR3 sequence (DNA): TGCAGTGCTAGAGATTTTAACAGGGTGGGCGAAAAACTGTTTTTT.

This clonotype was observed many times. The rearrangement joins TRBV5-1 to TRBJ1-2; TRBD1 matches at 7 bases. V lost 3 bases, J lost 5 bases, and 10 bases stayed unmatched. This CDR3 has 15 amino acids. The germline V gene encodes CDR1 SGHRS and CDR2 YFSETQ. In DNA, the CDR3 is TGCGCCAGCAGCTCGCGGGCCCGGGACAGATATGGCTACACCTTC. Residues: CASSSRARDRYGYTF.

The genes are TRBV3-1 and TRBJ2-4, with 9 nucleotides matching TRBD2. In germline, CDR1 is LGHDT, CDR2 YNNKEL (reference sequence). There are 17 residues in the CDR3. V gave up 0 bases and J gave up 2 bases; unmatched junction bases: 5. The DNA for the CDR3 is TGTGCCAGCAGCCAAGATGGAGGACTAGCGACCAAAAACATTCAGTACTTC. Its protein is CASSQDGGLATKNIQYF.

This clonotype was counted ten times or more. The CDR3 reads CASSLDSGSDQPQHF. CDR3 in DNA: TGTGCCAGCAGCTTGGACTCCGGATCGGATCAGCCCCAGCATTTT. This sequence joins TRBV5-4 and TRBJ1-5; D gene ambiguous. The V end lost 0 bases, the J end lost 5 bases, and 12 bases lay between the germline ends. This CDR3 region has 15 residues. CDR1 is SGHNT and CDR2 is YYREEE in the germline V gene (reference sequence).

The CDR3 DNA reads as TGTGCCAGCAGCTTAACGGGGGGATTTGGGATGAACACTGAAGCTTTCTTT. Protein sequence: CASSLTGGFGMNTEAFF. V is TRBV7-2 and J is TRBJ1-1; D is possibly TRBD1 (5 bases). The germline V gene encodes CDR1 SGHTA and CDR2 FQGNSA. This CDR3 is 17 amino acids long. V was clipped by 2 bases and J by 0 bases, with 16 bases between them.

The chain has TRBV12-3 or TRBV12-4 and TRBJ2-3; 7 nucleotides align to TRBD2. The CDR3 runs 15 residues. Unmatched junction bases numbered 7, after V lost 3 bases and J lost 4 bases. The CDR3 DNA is TGTGCCAGCAGTTTGGGGGGGACCCCCTCAGATACGCAGTATTTT. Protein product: CASSLGGTPSDTQYF.

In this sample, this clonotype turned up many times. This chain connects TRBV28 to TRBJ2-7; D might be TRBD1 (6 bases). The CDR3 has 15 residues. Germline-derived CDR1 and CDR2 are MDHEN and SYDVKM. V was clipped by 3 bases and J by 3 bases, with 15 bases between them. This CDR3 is CASSFIGDRNYEQYF. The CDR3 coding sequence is TGTGCCAGCAGTTTTATTGGAGACAGGAACTACGAGCAGTACTTC.

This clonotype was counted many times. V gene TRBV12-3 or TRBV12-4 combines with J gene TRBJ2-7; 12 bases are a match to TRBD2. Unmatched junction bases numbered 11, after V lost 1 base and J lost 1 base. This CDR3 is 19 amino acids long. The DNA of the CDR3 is TGTGCCAGCAGTTTAGGGCCTGGGGAGGGGACTAGCGGGTCCTACGAGCAGTACTTC. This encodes CASSLGPGEGTSGSYEQYF.